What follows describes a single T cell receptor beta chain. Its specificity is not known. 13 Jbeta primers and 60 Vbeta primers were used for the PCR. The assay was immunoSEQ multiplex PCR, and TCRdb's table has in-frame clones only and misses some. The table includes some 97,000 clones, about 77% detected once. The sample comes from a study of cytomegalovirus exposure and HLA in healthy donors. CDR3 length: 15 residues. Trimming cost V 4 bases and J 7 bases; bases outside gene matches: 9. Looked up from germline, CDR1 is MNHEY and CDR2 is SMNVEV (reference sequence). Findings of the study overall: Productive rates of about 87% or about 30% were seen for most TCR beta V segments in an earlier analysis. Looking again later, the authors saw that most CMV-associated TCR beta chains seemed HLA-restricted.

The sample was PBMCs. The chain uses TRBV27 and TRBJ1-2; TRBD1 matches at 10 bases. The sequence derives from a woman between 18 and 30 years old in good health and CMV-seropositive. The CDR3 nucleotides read TGTGCCAGCAGTTCCCCCGGGACAGGGGATGGTGGCTACACCTTC. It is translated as CASSSPGTGDGGYTF.